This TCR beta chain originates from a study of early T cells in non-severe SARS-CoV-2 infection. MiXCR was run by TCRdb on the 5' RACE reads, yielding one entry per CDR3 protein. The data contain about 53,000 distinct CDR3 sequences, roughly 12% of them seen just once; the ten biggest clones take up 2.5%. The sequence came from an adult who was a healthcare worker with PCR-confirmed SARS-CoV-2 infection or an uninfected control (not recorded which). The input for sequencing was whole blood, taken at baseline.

The CDR3 sequence is CASSLEGAASPLHF. As DNA, the CDR3 is TGTGCCAGCAGCTTGGAAGGGGCAGCTTCACCCCTCCACTTT. The rearrangement uses TRBV7-8 and TRBJ1-6; D might be TRBD1 (5 bases). Germline-derived CDR1 and CDR2 are SGHVS and FQNEAQ. This CDR3 is 14 amino acids long. Trimming cost V 3 bases and J 9 bases, with 12 bases left between them.